This is a list of T cell receptor beta chains from one sample in a study of T cells in Graves' hyperthyroidism and ophthalmopathy. TCRdb processed the multiplex PCR reads anew with MiXCR; each CDR3 protein has one entry. The repertoire holds some 360,000 distinct CDR3 sequences, about a sixth seen once, with 15% to 17% in the top ten. What was sequenced was blood. The receptors shown here come from a woman aged 40 to 49 with Graves' ophthalmopathy. Each CDR3 is given with its conserved first and last residue. Fields, in order: J gene, V gene, D gene, clone size, CDR3 protein, CDR3 DNA. D genes are given only for firm matches. Expanded clones get a size class; other rows say once, few or many, or leave the size out.

TRBJ2-7	TRBV6-5	TRBD2	many	CASSYSGGGLRSYEQYF	TGTGCCAGCAGTTACTCGGGCGGGGGGCTGAGGTCCTACGAGCAGTACTTC
TRBJ1-3	TRBV28	.	.	CASSSLGRTPTSGNTIYF	TGTGCCAGCAGTTCCCTCGGACGGACCCCGACGTCTGGAAACACCATATATTTT
TRBJ1-5	TRBV30	.	few	CAWSVGGGKYSNQPQHF	TGTGCCTGGAGTGTTGGAGGGGGGAAATATAGCAATCAGCCCCAGCATTTT
TRBJ1-1	TRBV12-3/TRBV12-4	.	.	CASSLSGFGEAFF	TGTGCCAGCAGTTTATCAGGGTTTGGAGAAGCTTTCTTT
TRBJ2-5	TRBV7-3	.	.	CASSWDGYQETQYF	TGTGCCAGCAGCTGGGACGGATACCAAGAGACCCAGTACTTC
TRBJ1-2	TRBV7-2	.	many	CASSQGWGRNRYTF	TGTGCCAGCAGCCAGGGATGGGGGAGGAATCGCTACACCTTC
TRBJ1-1	TRBV28	.	.	CASSLTQQRNTEAFF	TGTGCCAGCAGCCTAACTCAACAGCGGAACACTGAAGCTTTCTTT
TRBJ1-6	TRBV3-1	.	.	CASSHVNSPLHF	TGTGCCAGCAGCCACGTGAATTCACCCCTCCACTTT
TRBJ1-2	TRBV6-5	.	many	CASTSGLFKGYTF	TGTGCCAGCACCTCGGGCCTCTTTAAGGGCTACACCTTC
TRBJ2-7	TRBV5-1	TRBD1	.	CASKRTGALSYEQYF	TGCGCCAGCAAACGAACAGGGGCCCTCTCCTACGAGCAGTACTTC
TRBJ1-5	TRBV2	TRBD1	many	CASSQRQGGSSNQPQHF	TGTGCCAGCAGTCAGCGACAGGGAGGATCGAGCAATCAGCCCCAGCATTTT
TRBJ2-4	TRBV6-1	TRBD1	many	CASRTGINIQYF	TGTGCCAGCAGGACAGGGATCAACATTCAGTACTTC
TRBJ2-6	TRBV2	.	many	CASSETALGGANVLTF	TGTGCCAGCAGTGAGACGGCCTTGGGAGGGGCCAACGTCCTGACTTTC
TRBJ1-6	TRBV20-1	.	once	CSAGREGSPLHF	TGCAGTGCCGGAAGGGAGGGTTCACCCCTCCACTTT
TRBJ1-1	TRBV6-1	TRBD1	.	CASSPSNRGTVAFF	TGTGCCAGCAGTCCATCAAACAGGGGGACGGTAGCTTTCTTT
TRBJ1-1	TRBV27	TRBD1	many	CASSFLPGGQGGTEAFF	TGTGCCAGCAGTTTCCTCCCAGGGGGGCAGGGGGGCACTGAAGCTTTCTTT
TRBJ2-5	TRBV30	TRBD1	many	CAWSPDRSRRTQYF	TGTGCCTGGAGTCCGGACAGGAGCCGGCGGACCCAGTACTTC
TRBJ1-1	TRBV7-2	.	many	CASSTRARNTEAFF	TGTGCCAGCAGCACGAGGGCGCGGAACACTGAAGCTTTCTTT
TRBJ2-3	TRBV11-1	.	.	CASSSREGATDTQYF	TGTGCCAGCAGCTCCCGGGAGGGGGCCACAGATACGCAGTATTTT
TRBJ1-1	TRBV28	TRBD1	many	CASHRTGGRTEAFF	TGTGCCAGTCATCGAACAGGGGGCAGAACTGAAGCTTTCTTT
TRBJ2-2	TRBV24-1	.	many	CATSSQANGPNTGELFF	TGTGCCACCAGCTCGCAGGCTAACGGCCCGAACACCGGGGAGCTGTTTTTT
TRBJ2-7	TRBV6-2/TRBV6-3	.	many	CASSYGDSRALEQYF	TGTGCCAGCAGTTACGGAGATTCTAGGGCCCTCGAGCAGTACTTC
TRBJ2-3	TRBV20-1	TRBD2	many	CSARDRASGRIDTQYF	TGCAGTGCTAGAGATCGGGCTAGCGGGAGGATAGATACGCAGTATTTT
TRBJ2-7	TRBV7-2	TRBD2	.	CASRWTSGPYEQYF	TGTGCCAGCAGGTGGACTAGCGGCCCCTACGAGCAGTACTTC
TRBJ1-2	TRBV6-5	.	many	CASSYRHSPNYGYTF	TGTGCCAGCAGTTACCGACACTCACCTAACTATGGCTACACCTTC
TRBJ2-5	TRBV27	.	many	CASSSADETQYF	TGTGCCAGCTCCAGCGCGGATGAGACCCAGTACTTC
TRBJ2-5	TRBV19	TRBD2	few	CASSIGRGLAGLPSAETQYF	TGTGCCAGTAGTATTGGAAGGGGACTAGCGGGATTACCAAGCGCAGAGACCCAGTACTTC
TRBJ1-6	TRBV3-1	.	many	CASSQVGNSPLHF	TGTGCCAGCAGCCAAGTTGGAAATTCACCCCTCCACTTT
TRBJ2-7	TRBV10-2	.	many	CASSDRGVHEQYF	TGCGCCAGCAGTGACAGGGGAGTCCACGAGCAGTACTTC
TRBJ2-3	TRBV7-9	.	many	CASSLDWGTDTQYF	TGTGCCAGCAGCTTAGATTGGGGCACAGATACGCAGTATTTT
TRBJ2-2	TRBV6-1	.	many	CASTQRPNTGELFF	TGTGCCAGCACCCAGAGACCAAACACCGGGGAGCTGTTTTTT
TRBJ2-7	TRBV3-1	TRBD2	many	CASSQEWSGTKHEQYF	TGTGCCAGCAGCCAAGAATGGAGCGGGACGAAGCACGAGCAGTACTTC
TRBJ2-5	TRBV6-1	TRBD2	.	CASVKRAGVETQYF	TGTGCCAGCGTGAAACGAGCGGGGGTGGAGACCCAGTACTTC
TRBJ2-7	TRBV20-1	.	many	CSANRDSDSYEQYF	TGCAGTGCTAACCGGGACTCCGATTCCTACGAGCAGTACTTC
TRBJ2-7	TRBV7-9	TRBD1	many	CASSLTGTGVYEQYF	TGTGCCAGCAGTTTAACCGGGACAGGAGTCTACGAGCAGTACTTC
TRBJ1-1	TRBV15	.	many	CATSRDLGMGSEAFF	TGTGCCACCAGCAGAGATCTTGGGATGGGGTCTGAAGCTTTCTTT
TRBJ1-2	TRBV6-2/TRBV6-3	TRBD1	once	CASNYQGASYGYTF	TGTGCCAGCAATTACCAGGGGGCGAGCTATGGCTACACCTTC
TRBJ2-7	TRBV18	.	many	CASSPYLDFYEQYF	TGTGCCAGCTCACCATACCTAGATTTCTACGAGCAGTACTTC
TRBJ1-3	TRBV7-8	.	.	CASSLAGQSGNTIYF	TGTGCCAGCAGCTTAGCTGGACAGTCTGGAAACACCATATATTTT
TRBJ2-2	TRBV12-3/TRBV12-4	.	many	CASSPTVGETGELFF	TGTGCCAGCAGTCCGACGGTGGGAGAAACCGGGGAGCTGTTTTTT
TRBJ2-7	TRBV24-1	.	few	CATSPSGTEQYF	TGTGCCACCAGTCCGTCAGGAACCGAGCAGTACTTC
TRBJ2-5	TRBV27	.	.	CASSLGILAGETQYF	TGTGCCAGCAGTTTGGGTATCTTAGCAGGGGAGACCCAGTACTTC
TRBJ2-6	TRBV13	.	many	CASSRRTSGANVLTF	TGTGCCAGCAGCCGCAGGACCTCTGGGGCCAACGTCCTGACTTTC
TRBJ2-5	TRBV29-1	.	.	CSPRGMTGTQYF	TGCAGCCCGAGGGGCATGACAGGGACCCAGTACTTC
TRBJ2-2	TRBV27	.	many	CASSPFRDTNTGELFF	TGTGCCAGCAGTCCATTCCGGGACACGAACACCGGGGAGCTGTTTTTT
TRBJ1-5	TRBV4-2	.	many	CASSQDGAVNQPQHF	TGTGCCAGCAGCCAAGACGGGGCAGTCAATCAGCCCCAGCATTTT
TRBJ2-2	TRBV7-7	TRBD2	many	CASSRRTSGGELFF	TGTGCTAGCAGCAGACGGACTAGCGGCGGGGAGCTGTTTTTT
TRBJ2-6	TRBV7-9	TRBD2	many	CASSAGGAGANVLTF	TGTGCCAGCAGCGCCGGGGGGGCCGGGGCCAACGTCCTGACTTTC
TRBJ2-1	TRBV30	TRBD2	many	CAWSPRLAGEGEQFF	TGTGCCTGGAGCCCGAGACTAGCGGGAGAGGGTGAGCAGTTCTTC
TRBJ1-5	TRBV28	.	many	CASRQTAGNQPQHF	TGTGCCAGCAGACAAACGGCCGGGAATCAGCCCCAGCATTTT
TRBJ2-1	TRBV29-1	.	.	CSVEDPGGSYNEQFF	TGCAGCGTTGAAGATCCCGGGGGTTCTTACAATGAGCAGTTCTTC
TRBJ2-2	TRBV2	.	.	CASNSGTTNTGELFF	TGTGCCTCGAACTCCGGGACAACTAACACCGGGGAGCTGTTTTTT
TRBJ2-7	TRBV7-8	TRBD2	many	CASSLRTSGSFHEQYF	TGTGCCAGCAGCCTAAGGACTAGCGGGAGTTTCCACGAGCAGTACTTC
TRBJ1-1	TRBV5-1	.	.	CASSLEAVEIVTEAFF	TGCGCCAGCAGCTTGGAGGCAGTGGAAATTGTCACTGAAGCTTTCTTT
TRBJ2-2	TRBV7-2	.	many	CASSLNYHTGELFF	TGTGCCAGCAGCTTAAACTACCACACCGGGGAGCTGTTTTTT
TRBJ1-5	TRBV12-3/TRBV12-4	TRBD1	many	CASSPTGNGVSNQPQHF	TGTGCCAGCAGTCCGACAGGGAATGGCGTGAGCAATCAGCCCCAGCATTTT
TRBJ1-5	TRBV9	.	.	CASSVGGHSNQPQHF	TGTGCCAGCAGCGTCGGGGGCCATAGCAATCAGCCCCAGCATTTT